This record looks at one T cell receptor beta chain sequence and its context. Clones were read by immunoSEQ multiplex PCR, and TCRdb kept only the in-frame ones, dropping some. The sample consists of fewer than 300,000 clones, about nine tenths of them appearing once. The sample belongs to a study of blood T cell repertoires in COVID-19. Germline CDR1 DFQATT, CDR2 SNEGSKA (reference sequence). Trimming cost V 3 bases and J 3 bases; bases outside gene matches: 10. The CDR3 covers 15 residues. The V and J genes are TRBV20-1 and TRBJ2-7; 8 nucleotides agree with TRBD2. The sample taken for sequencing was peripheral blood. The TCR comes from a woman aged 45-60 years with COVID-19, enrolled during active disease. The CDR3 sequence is CSASGTGGPDYEQYF. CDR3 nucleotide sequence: TGCAGTGCTAGTGGAACGGGAGGGCCTGACTACGAGCAGTACTTC.